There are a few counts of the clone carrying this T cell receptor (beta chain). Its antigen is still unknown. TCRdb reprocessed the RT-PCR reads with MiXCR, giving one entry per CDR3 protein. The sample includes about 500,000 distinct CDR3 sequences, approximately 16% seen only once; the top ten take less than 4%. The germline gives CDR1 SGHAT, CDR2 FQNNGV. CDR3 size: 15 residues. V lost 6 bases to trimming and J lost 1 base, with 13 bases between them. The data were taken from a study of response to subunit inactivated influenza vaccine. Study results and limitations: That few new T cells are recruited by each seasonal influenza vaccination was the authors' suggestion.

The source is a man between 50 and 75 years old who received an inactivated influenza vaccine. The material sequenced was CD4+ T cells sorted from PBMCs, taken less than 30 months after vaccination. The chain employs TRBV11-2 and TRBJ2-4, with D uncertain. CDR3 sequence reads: CASRSAVGAKNIQYF. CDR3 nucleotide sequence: TGTGCCAGCAGAAGCGCTGTTGGGGCCAAAAACATTCAGTACTTC.